This TCR beta chain is drawn from a study of identical twins listed by TCRdb under 2016. About the investigation overall: TCR alpha and beta repertoires from monozygotic twins, unrelated adults of various ages and cord blood were deep-sequenced to test whether fetal clonotypes persist. To rule out contamination, the twin experiments were replicated at different times with different library preparation protocols.

This clonotype was seen ten or more times. Its binding antigen is unknown. One end of the junction varies from germline; a read error may be responsible. Library creation used 5' RACE. Sequencing used an Illumina HiSeq 2000. Template switching added a universal primer binding site, and the final cDNA carried a unique molecular identifier that allowed TCR cDNA molecules to be counted accurately. First-strand cDNA for TCR alpha and beta chains was synthesized from specific primers in the conserved constant-segment region. To control for contamination, each cDNA library was double barcoded with a SMART-Mk sample barcode plus Illumina barcodes. Two successive PCR steps introduced TruSeq adapter sequences along with Illumina sample barcodes. The Illumina HiSeq platform was used with custom primers to sequence TCR alpha and beta cDNA libraries. The original methods were these. Unique molecular identifiers were extracted from raw reads with MiGEC, and CDR3 positions were determined with MiXCR. Recombination models were inferred per individual with the repgenHMM and IGoR tools using an EM algorithm. Shared clonotype analysis was performed with the tcR package in R, normalizing sharing by the product of cloneset sizes. To study raw recombination free of thymic and clonal selection effects, out-of-frame nonproductive sequences were analyzed. The raw public data were reprocessed by TCRdb itself: fastp quality trimming at Q25, MiXCR clonotype calling, in-frame beta chains only. Each CDR3 protein appears once, grouped with its most common genes and DNA. TCRdb, rather than the study authors, made the V and J calls. The table for this sample lists under 900,000 distinct CDR3 sequences; around an eighth of them were counted only once. Roughly 1.5% of the sample is taken by the ten largest.

Every donor in the study was a healthy Caucasian. The twin cohort consisted of three pairs of female monozygotic twins, all aged about 18 to 30 years. The RNA used for TCR libraries was isolated from peripheral blood mononuclear cells. Overall results and qualifications from the work: In monozygotic twins, out-of-frame TCR alpha sharing was systematically underestimated by recombination models, although the models agreed with sharing between unrelated individuals. A weaker excess of twin sharing was found in beta out-of-frame sequences because the signal-to-noise ratio was lowered by fewer shared sequences. Because the same donors could not be followed over many years, conclusions were based on cross-sectional statistical analysis. Out-of-frame TCR alpha sequences shared between twins showed an excess of low generation-probability sequences compared with coincidental sharing between unrelated individuals. Zero-insertion analyses could be partly confounded by invariant T cells such as MAIT and iNKT, although diverse VJ usage argued against such confounding for most clonotypes. Fewer insertions were carried by abundant cord blood beta clonotypes; a weaker similar trend was observed in young adult naive repertoires, while no such trend was observed in memory repertoires.

The CDR3 spans 13 residues, from the cysteine through the phenylalanine. Only CDR3 DNA is held: 39 bases, read in frame from base 1. The germline V gene sets CDR1 to SGHRS and CDR2 to YFSETQ. These data also formed part of another study, on yellow fever vaccine responses in identical twins. The second study's paper adds: The T cell response to vaccination in identical twins was reported by the authors to appear partly convergent and partly personalized. Focusing on identical twins, the study followed the T cell clones that responded to the vaccine, and did so with precision.

Source material: PBMCs. This receptor chain uses TRBV5-1 and TRBJ2-7; possibly the D gene is TRBD2, per 6 matching bases. This receptor was identified in a woman aged 18-29 years in good health. This receptor has the CDR3 CASSSTGGYEQYF. In nucleotide form, the sequence is TGTGCCAGCAGTTCGACCGGGGGTTACGAGCAGTACTTC. The full variable domain, with segments outside the CDR3 supplied by the reference TRBV5-1 and TRBJ2-7 proteins, appears as KAGVTQTPRYLIKTRGQQVTLSCSPISGHRSVSWYQQTPGQGLQFLFEYFSETQRNKGNFPGRFSGRQFSNSRSEMNVSTLELGDSALYLCASSSTGGYEQYFGPGTRLTVT.